These 22 T cell receptor beta chains originate from one sample sequenced in a study of CD8+ T cells in alopecia areata. RNA, once extracted, was reverse transcribed into cDNA for use as the sequencing template. Profiled with immunoSEQ multiplex PCR; TCRdb holds only in-frame clones, not every one. The table records under 250,000 clones, about 53% of them present only once. The starting material was CD4+ T cells sorted from blood, obtained at week 0. The receptors were sampled from a human donor with alopecia areata.

The chain carries TRBV29-1 and TRBJ2-1; 7 nucleotides align to TRBD1. CDR3 length: 13 amino acids. Unmatched junction bases numbered 16, after V lost 7 bases and J lost 13 bases. Germline V gives CDR1 SQVTM, CDR2 ANQGSEA. The CDR3 DNA is TGCAGCGCCGAACTGGACAGGAGGTCTTCCCAGTTCTTC. Translation: CSAELDRRSSQFF.

The rearrangement joins TRBV6-5 to TRBJ1-1, with D perhaps matching TRBD1 (6 bases). The V end was cut by 6 bases, the J end by 4 bases, with 9 bases between. CDR3 length: 12 residues. CDR1 and CDR2 (germline): MNHEY, SVGAGI. This chain's CDR3 is CASSRGGTEAFF. The CDR3 coding sequence is TGTGCCAGCAGCAGGGGCGGCACTGAAGCTTTCTTT.

In this sample, this clone turned up a few times. The chain uses TRBV5-1 and TRBJ2-5; tentative D call: TRBD2 (5 bases). There are 15 residues in the CDR3. Germline V gene lookup returns CDR1 SGHRS and CDR2 YFSETQ. The V gene lost 0 bases and the J gene lost 0 bases, with 9 bases spanning the gap. The DNA for the CDR3 is TGCGCCAGCAGCTTGGGTCCGGGGTACCAAGAGACCCAGTACTTC. It specifies CASSLGPGYQETQYF.

The chain couples TRBV25-1 to TRBJ2-7; 7 positions match TRBD1. The ends lost 5 bases at V and 4 bases at J; junction bases unmatched: 14. CDR1 and CDR2 (germline): MGHDK, SYGVNS. The CDR3 contains 16 residues. CDR3 amino acids: CASSPSGTALNYEQYF. The CDR3 coding sequence is TGTGCCAGCAGTCCCTCCGGGACAGCACTAAATTACGAGCAGTACTTC.

Only a few counts were recorded for this clone. The chain recombines TRBV30 with TRBJ2-3; TRBD2 aligns across 7 bases. After removal of 8 bases from V and 2 bases from J, the junction contained 10 bases not matched to a gene. This CDR3 comprises 14 residues. Germline-derived CDR1 and CDR2 are GTSNPN and SVGIG (reference sequence). The CDR3 DNA follows: TGTGCCCACTCGGGACTAATACTCACAGATACGCAGTATTTT. Its protein product is CAHSGLILTDTQYF. The whole variable domain, filled in from reference TRBV30 and TRBJ2-3, reads SQTIHQWPATLVQPVGSPLSLECTVEGTSNPNLYWYRQAAGRGLQLLFYSVGIGQISSEVPQNLSASRPQDRQFILSSKKLLLSDSGFYLCAHSGLILTDTQYFGPGTRLTVL.

The rearrangement joins TRBV7-2 to TRBJ2-2; tentative D call: TRBD2 (5 bases). Germline values: CDR1 SGHTA, CDR2 FQGNSA. This CDR3 contains 14 residues. With 5 bases removed from V and 4 bases from J, the gap between germline ends came to 11 bases. The CDR3 nucleotides are TGTGCCAGCAGCCCAGGAGGATTCACCGGGGAGCTGTTTTTT. Translation: CASSPGGFTGELFF.

The chain recombines TRBV6-1 with TRBJ2-2, with D possibly being TRBD2 (6 bases). Germline CDR1 is MNHNS and CDR2 is SASEGT. V lost 8 bases to trimming and J lost 3 bases, with 16 bases between them. This CDR3 comprises 15 residues. The CDR3 protein is CASGGWEEDTGELFF. In DNA, the CDR3 is TGTGCCAGCGGGGGGTGGGAAGAGGACACCGGGGAGCTGTTTTTT.

This clone showed up just a few times. The J gene is TRBJ2-3, the V gene TRBV5-4, with no clear D. V was pared by 0 bases and J by 6 bases, with 2 bases between. Per germline, CDR1 SGHNT and CDR2 YYREEE (reference sequence). The CDR3 is 11 residues long. The CDR3: CASSLADTQYF. The DNA of the CDR3 is TGTGCCAGCAGCTTGGCGGATACGCAGTATTTT.

This clone occurred a few times. The chain combines TRBV29-1 with TRBJ1-5; tentatively, D is TRBD1 (5 bases). This CDR3 has 15 residues. Trimming left V 4 bases short and J 0 bases short, with 13 bases between. CDR1 and CDR2 (germline): SQVTM, ANQGSEA. The CDR3: CSVGVEGNSNQPQHF. CDR3 nucleotide sequence: TGCAGCGTTGGGGTGGAGGGGAATAGCAATCAGCCCCAGCATTTT. The full variable domain, its missing parts supplied by reference TRBV29-1 and TRBJ1-5, is SAVISQKPSRDICQRGTSLTIQCQVDSQVTMMFWYRQQPGQSLTLIATANQGSEATYESGFVIDKFPISRPNLTFSTLTVSNMSPEDSSIYLCSVGVEGNSNQPQHFGDGTRLSIL.

The rearrangement uses TRBV5-1 and TRBJ2-7; D might be TRBD1 (5 bases). Germline V gives CDR1 SGHRS, CDR2 YFSETQ. The germline V and J ends were trimmed by 1 base and 2 bases, with 7 bases remaining between them. This CDR3 has 13 residues. CDR3 DNA sequence: TGCGCCAGCAGCTTGCAGGGAACCTACGAGCAGTACTTC. Protein: CASSLQGTYEQYF.

The rearrangement uses TRBV6-5 and TRBJ2-1; TRBD2 matches 9 bases. Looked up from germline, CDR1 is MNHEY and CDR2 is SVGAGI. The CDR3 consists of 15 residues. V lost 5 bases and J lost 7; bases outside the gene matches: 9. The CDR3 sequence: CASSLRTSAGNEQFF. For the CDR3, the DNA is TGTGCCAGCAGTCTTCGGACTAGCGCGGGAAATGAGCAGTTCTTC.

J is TRBJ1-5 and V is TRBV5-6; 11 positions agree with TRBD1. The CDR3 spans 15 residues. Germline loops: CDR1 SGHDT, CDR2 YYEEEE. Trimming removed 4 bases from V and 6 bases from J; junction bases left unmatched: 6. This chain's CDR3 is CASSTGQGARQPQHF. The DNA for the CDR3 is TGTGCCAGCAGCACCGGACAGGGGGCACGTCAGCCCCAGCATTTT.

The DNA of the CDR3 is TGTGCCAGCAGACGGGACTCACAAGAGACCCAGTACTTC. Encoded protein: CASRRDSQETQYF. The chain recombines TRBV27 with TRBJ2-5; D is possibly TRBD2 (6 bases). The CDR3 spans 13 residues. Germline V lookup: CDR1 MNHEY, CDR2 SMNVEV (reference sequence). V gave up 6 bases and J gave up 2 bases, with 10 bases separating them.

The chain employs TRBV5-1 and TRBJ2-3; TRBD2 might be the D (5 bases). Deletions cut 0 bases from V and 5 bases from J, with 13 bases between. Germline CDR1 is SGHRS and CDR2 is YFSETQ. The CDR3 spans 15 residues. CDR3 loop: CASSLDRGWQDTQYF. As DNA, the CDR3 is TGCGCCAGCAGCTTGGACCGGGGTTGGCAAGATACGCAGTATTTT.

This clone turned up a few times. The chain recombines TRBV7-9 with TRBJ1-1; perhaps TRBD1 as D (5 bases). V was trimmed by 3 bases and J by 3 bases, leaving 8 bases between them. This CDR3 is built from 13 residues. Germline V gene lookup returns CDR1 SEHNR and CDR2 FQNEAQ (reference sequence). The CDR3 DNA follows: TGTGCCAGCAGCTTCAGGGTGGACACTGAAGCTTTCTTT. As protein: CASSFRVDTEAFF.

The gene calls are TRBV4-2 and TRBJ2-1, with a tentative D call TRBD1 (6 bases). The CDR3 is 15 amino acids. The ends were cut back, 4 bases at V and 0 bases at J, with 10 bases in the middle. Germline V gene sequence: CDR1 LGHNA, CDR2 YNFKEQ. Here the CDR3 reads CASSLSGVSYNEQFF. DNA for the CDR3: TGTGCCAGCAGCCTTTCAGGGGTCTCCTACAATGAGCAGTTCTTC.

V and J are TRBV9 and TRBJ2-4; D remains unclear. This CDR3 is 12 amino acids long. The germline V and J ends were trimmed by 5 bases and 5 bases, with 8 bases remaining between them. CDR1 is SGDLS and CDR2 is YYNGEE in the germline V gene. In DNA, the CDR3 is TGTGCCAGCAGAGGTTCGGAAAACATTCAGTACTTC. Its protein product is CASRGSENIQYF.

Ten or more counts support this clone. At one of its ends the junction is not consistent with the germline gene, which may arise from a read error. The chain links TRBV7-9 to TRBJ2-4, with 11 bases fitting TRBD1. The CDR3 loop spans 12 amino acids. Germline CDR1 and CDR2: SEHNR and FQNEAQ (reference sequence). The CDR3: CASSVSDRGPDF. The CDR3 region has the DNA TGTGCCAGCAGCGTCTCGGACAGGGGGCCCGACTTC.

The chain combines TRBV7-2 with TRBJ1-1, with TRBD1 matching over 8 bases. This CDR3 has 14 amino acids. V lost 4 bases to trimming and J lost 4 bases; unmatched junction nucleotides: 5. Germline V lookup: CDR1 SGHTA, CDR2 FQGNSA. CDR3 nucleotide sequence: TGTGCCAGCAGCTATCAGGGGGCCAGCACTGAAGCTTTCTTT. Protein: CASSYQGASTEAFF.

There are a few counts of this clone. This chain uses TRBV10-2 with TRBJ2-7; a possible D gene is TRBD2 (6 bases). V dropped 7 bases and J dropped 4 bases, with 17 bases sitting between them. The CDR3 covers 14 residues. From germline, CDR1 is WSHSY and CDR2 SAAADI. This CDR3 is CASTSKARGYEQYF. The CDR3 region has the DNA TGCGCCAGCACCTCCAAGGCGCGGGGATACGAGCAGTACTTC.

The J gene is TRBJ1-1, the V gene TRBV2; 7 nucleotides line up with TRBD1. The length of the CDR3 is 13 residues. Germline assignment: CDR1 SNHLY and CDR2 FYNNEI. J gave up 7 bases and V 1 base, and 3 bases lay outside the gene matches. The DNA of the CDR3 is TGTGCCAGCAGTGAAGAACGGGACAGTGAAGCTTTCTTT. Amino acids: CASSEERDSEAFF.

CDR3 bases: TGCGCCAGCAGCGACTTTACCGGGACAGGGTCCTACGAGCAGTACTTC. Encoded protein: CASSDFTGTGSYEQYF. This chain joins TRBV4-1 and TRBJ2-7; 9 bases are a match to TRBD1. Germline V gene sequence: CDR1 MGHRA, CDR2 YSYEKL. With V trimmed by 5 bases and J by 1 base, 9 bases remained unmatched. CDR3 length: 16 residues.